These T cell receptor beta chains were read from a single sample in a study of cytomegalovirus exposure and HLA in healthy donors. The method was immunoSEQ multiplex PCR; TCRdb's version includes in-frame clones alone and lacks a portion of them. The profile shows more than 95,000 clones, about 80% of them singletons. Input material: PBMCs. The source is a man aged 30-40 years in good health and CMV-seronegative. Both conserved end residues are trimmed from each CDR3.

ASRGPTRAYEQY	TRBV6-6	TRBJ2-7
ASSYQGHNQPQH	TRBV6-5	TRBJ1-5
ASSYREFGANVLT	TRBV6-5	TRBJ2-6
ASSLSAGFGFSSQH	TRBV27	TRBJ1-5
AWSLYGGRADTIY	TRBV30	TRBJ1-3
ASSQDLGTQY	TRBV14	TRBJ2-5
ASSLNEQF	TRBV28	TRBJ2-1
ASSLGTANTEAF	TRBV7-6	TRBJ1-1
ASSLDGTGSYNEQF	TRBV7-9	TRBJ2-1
AILQGQNTEAF	TRBV10-3	TRBJ1-1
ASSLTAMNTEAF	TRBV5-5	TRBJ1-1
ASSPLYPEFETSGRSYEQY	TRBV13	TRBJ2-7
ASSSFGTYNEQF	TRBV6-6	NA
ASSPTGPHEQY	TRBV18	TRBJ2-7
ASSGQAGTGELF	TRBV2	TRBJ2-2
ASSLTPGQSGNTIY	TRBV5-1	TRBJ1-3
AISEKGGEAADTQY	TRBV10-3	TRBJ2-3
ASSPGGAWANVLT	TRBV18	TRBJ2-6
ASSPSAAPTTIYGYT	TRBV9	TRBJ1-2
ASRTSGGETQY	TRBV10-2	TRBJ2-5
ASSPRAGTGVLAKNIQY	TRBV7-2	TRBJ2-4
ASRSSATGVPENEQF	TRBV7-9	TRBJ2-1
ASSLGFGSGADTQY	TRBV5-1	TRBJ2-3
ASSQDPVRTGIKMNTEAF	TRBV4-3	TRBJ1-1
ASSTSGRGATGELF	TRBV7-2	TRBJ2-2
ASSPRTGWAEAF	TRBV9	TRBJ1-1
ASSEFVRAGGPREQY	TRBV25-1	TRBJ2-5
ASSQVIPGELF	TRBV4-3	TRBJ2-2
ASSLKGTGEAF	TRBV7-3	TRBJ1-1
ASSLAAGTQY	TRBV7-2	TRBJ2-3
SVGSVSYNEQF	TRBV29-1	TRBJ2-1
ASLETGVGLVDEQY	TRBV2	NA
ASSLGGQNSNQPQH	TRBV5-1	TRBJ1-5
ASTRGPPRGTQY	TRBV28	TRBJ2-5
ASSPDRRDGYT	TRBV7-2	TRBJ1-2
ASSEVGYEQY	TRBV6-1	TRBJ2-7
ASSLRMPAGGTDTQY	TRBV11-2	TRBJ2-3
ASSLGTGNTEAF	TRBV28	TRBJ1-1
ASSLEQGVADTQY	TRBV5-1	TRBJ2-3
ASSESSGGADTQY	TRBV6-4	TRBJ2-3
ASSPGLPGWVIDTQY	TRBV4-1	TRBJ2-3
ASSRGNPDRGTQY	TRBV28	TRBJ2-3
ASSSTSPAGPQH	TRBV6-5	TRBJ1-5
ASSELGAAGEKLF	TRBV2	TRBJ1-4